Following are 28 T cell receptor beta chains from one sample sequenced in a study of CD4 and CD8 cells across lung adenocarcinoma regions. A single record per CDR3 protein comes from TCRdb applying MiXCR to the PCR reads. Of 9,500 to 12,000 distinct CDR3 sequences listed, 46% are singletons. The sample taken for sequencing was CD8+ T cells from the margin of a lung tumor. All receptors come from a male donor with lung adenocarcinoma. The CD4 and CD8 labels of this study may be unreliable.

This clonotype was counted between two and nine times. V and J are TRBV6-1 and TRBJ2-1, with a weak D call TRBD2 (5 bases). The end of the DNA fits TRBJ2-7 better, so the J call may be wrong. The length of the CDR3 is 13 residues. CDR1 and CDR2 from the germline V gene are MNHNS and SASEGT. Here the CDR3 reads CASRGLPRDEQYF. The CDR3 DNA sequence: TGTGCCAGCAGGGGATTGCCGCGGGACGAGCAGTACTTC.

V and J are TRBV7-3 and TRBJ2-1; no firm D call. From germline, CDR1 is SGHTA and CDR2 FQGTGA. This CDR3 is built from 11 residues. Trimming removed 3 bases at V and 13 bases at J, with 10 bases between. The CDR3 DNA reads TGTGCCAGCAGCTTTTCGGTGTGCCAGTTCTTC. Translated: CASSFSVCQFF.

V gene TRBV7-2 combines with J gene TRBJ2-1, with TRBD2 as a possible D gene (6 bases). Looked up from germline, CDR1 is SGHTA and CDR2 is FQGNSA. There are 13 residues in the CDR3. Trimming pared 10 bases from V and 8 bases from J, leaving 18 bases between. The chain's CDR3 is CANTLDYPDEQFF. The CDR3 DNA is TGTGCCAACACACTGGACTACCCGGATGAGCAGTTCTTC.

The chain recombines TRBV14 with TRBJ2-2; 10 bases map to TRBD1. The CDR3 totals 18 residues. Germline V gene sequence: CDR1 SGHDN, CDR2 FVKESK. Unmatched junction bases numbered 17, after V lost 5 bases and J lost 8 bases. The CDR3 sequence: CASSVRDRGYGFYGELFF. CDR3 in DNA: TGTGCCAGCAGCGTCCGGGACAGGGGTTATGGATTTTATGGGGAGCTGTTTTTT.

The CDR3 spells CASSWGLSYNEQFF. CDR3 sequence (DNA): TGTGCCAGCAGTTGGGGACTCAGCTACAATGAGCAGTTCTTC. This chain connects TRBV12-3 or TRBV12-4 to TRBJ2-1; D is possibly TRBD2 (6 bases). The length of the CDR3 is 14 residues. Trimming shortened V by 4 bases and J by 3 bases, and 10 bases separated the two germline ends.

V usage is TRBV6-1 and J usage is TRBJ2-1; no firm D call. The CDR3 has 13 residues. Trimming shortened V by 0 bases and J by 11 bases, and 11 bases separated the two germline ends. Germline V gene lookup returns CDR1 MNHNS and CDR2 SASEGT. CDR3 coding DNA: TGTGCCAGCAGTGAAGCGGTCCTGAACAAGCAGTTCTTC. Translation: CASSEAVLNKQFF.

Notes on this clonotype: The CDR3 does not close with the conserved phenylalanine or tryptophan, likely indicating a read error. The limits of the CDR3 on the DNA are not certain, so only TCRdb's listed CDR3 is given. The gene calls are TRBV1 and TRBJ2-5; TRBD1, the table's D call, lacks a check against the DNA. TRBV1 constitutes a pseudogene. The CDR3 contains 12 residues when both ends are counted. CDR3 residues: CPAARHPGTSAM.

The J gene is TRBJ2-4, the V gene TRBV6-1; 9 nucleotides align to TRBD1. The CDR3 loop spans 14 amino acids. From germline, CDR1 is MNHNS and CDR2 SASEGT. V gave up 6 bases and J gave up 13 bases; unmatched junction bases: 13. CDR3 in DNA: TGTGCCAGCAGACAGGGGGCTGGCCAAGATACCCAGTACTTC. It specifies CASRQGAGQDTQYF.

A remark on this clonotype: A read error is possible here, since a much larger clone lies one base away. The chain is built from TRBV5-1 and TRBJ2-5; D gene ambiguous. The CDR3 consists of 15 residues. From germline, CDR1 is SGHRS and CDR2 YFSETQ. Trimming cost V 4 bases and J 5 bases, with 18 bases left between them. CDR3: CASSPRARSLETQYF. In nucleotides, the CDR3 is TGCGCCAGCAGCCCCCGAGCGCGGTCGTTGGAGACCCAGTACTTC. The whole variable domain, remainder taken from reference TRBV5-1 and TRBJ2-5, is KAGVTQTPRYLIKTRGQQVTLSCSPISGHRSVSWYQQTPGQGLQFLFEYFSETQRNKGNFPGRFSGRQFSNSRSEMNVSTLELGDSALYLCASSPRARSLETQYFGPGTRLLVL.

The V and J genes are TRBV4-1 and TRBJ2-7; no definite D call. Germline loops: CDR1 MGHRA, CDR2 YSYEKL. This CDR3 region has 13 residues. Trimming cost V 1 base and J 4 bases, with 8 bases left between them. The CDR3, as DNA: TGCGCCAGCAGCCAAGTCGGGCAATACGAGCAGTACTTC. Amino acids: CASSQVGQYEQYF.

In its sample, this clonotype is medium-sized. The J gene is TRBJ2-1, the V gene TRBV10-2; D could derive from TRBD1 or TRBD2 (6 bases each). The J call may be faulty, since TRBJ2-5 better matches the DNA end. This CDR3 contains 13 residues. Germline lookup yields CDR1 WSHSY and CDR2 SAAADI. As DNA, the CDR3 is TGCGCCAGCCCTGAGGAGGGGGGCGAGACCCAGTACTTC. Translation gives CASPEEGGETQYF.

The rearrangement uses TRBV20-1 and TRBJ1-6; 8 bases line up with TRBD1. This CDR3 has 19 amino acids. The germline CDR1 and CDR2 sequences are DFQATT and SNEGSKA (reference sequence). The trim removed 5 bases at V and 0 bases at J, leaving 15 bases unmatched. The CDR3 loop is CSAPKGEQGVSSYNSPLHF. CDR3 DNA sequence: TGCAGTGCTCCGAAGGGGGAACAGGGGGTGTCCTCCTATAATTCACCCCTCCACTTT.

The CDR3 region is CAGRGGRYQNTQYF. In DNA, the CDR3 is TGTGCGGGCCGCGGCGGTCGGTACCAAAACACCCAGTACTTC. The V and J genes are TRBV27 and TRBJ2-4, with D uncertain. Looked up from germline, CDR1 is MNHEY and CDR2 is SMNVEV (reference sequence). The CDR3 length is 14 residues.

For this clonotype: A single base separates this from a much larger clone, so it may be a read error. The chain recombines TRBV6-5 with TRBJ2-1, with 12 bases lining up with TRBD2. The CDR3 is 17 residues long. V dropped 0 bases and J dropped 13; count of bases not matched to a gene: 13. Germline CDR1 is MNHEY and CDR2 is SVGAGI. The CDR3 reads CASSYSSSGGAGETQFF. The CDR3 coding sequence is TGTGCCAGCAGTTACTCGTCTAGCGGGGGGGCGGGGGAGACCCAGTTCTTC.

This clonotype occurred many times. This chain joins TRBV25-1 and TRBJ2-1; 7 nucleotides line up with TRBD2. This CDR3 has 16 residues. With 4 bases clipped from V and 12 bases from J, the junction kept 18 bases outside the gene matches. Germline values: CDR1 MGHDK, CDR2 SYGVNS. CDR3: CASSVRWGLSTMGQFF. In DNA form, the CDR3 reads TGTGCCAGCAGTGTACGATGGGGACTATCAACAATGGGGCAGTTCTTC.

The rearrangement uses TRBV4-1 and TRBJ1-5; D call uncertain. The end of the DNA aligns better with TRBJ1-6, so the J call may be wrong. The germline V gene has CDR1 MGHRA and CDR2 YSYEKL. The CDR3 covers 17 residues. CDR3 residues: CASSQDNPSYSNQPLHF. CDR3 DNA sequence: TGCGCCAGCAGCCAAGATAATCCTTCCTATAGCAATCAGCCCCTCCACTTT.

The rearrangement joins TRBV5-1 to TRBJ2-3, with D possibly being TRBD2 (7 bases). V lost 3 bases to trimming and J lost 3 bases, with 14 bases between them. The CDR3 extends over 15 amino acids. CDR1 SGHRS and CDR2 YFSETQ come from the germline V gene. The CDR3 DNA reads TGCGCCAGCAGCTCCAGGGGCGGGGGAACAGATACGCAGTATTTT. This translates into CASSSRGGGTDTQYF.

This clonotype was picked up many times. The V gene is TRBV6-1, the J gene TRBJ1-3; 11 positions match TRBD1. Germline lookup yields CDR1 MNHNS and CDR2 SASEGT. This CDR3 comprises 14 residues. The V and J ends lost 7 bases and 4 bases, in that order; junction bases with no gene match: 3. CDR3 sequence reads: CASKRDRGGNTIYF. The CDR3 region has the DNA TGTGCCAGCAAACGGGACAGGGGGGGAAACACCATATATTTT.

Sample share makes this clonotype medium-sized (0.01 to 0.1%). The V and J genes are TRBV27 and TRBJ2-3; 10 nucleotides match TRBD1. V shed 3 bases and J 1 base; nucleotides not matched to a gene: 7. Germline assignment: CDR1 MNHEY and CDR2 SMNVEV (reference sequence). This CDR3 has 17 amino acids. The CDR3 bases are TGTGCCAGCAGTTTGAATTCCGGGACAGGGGGCACAGATACGCAGTATTTT. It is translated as CASSLNSGTGGTDTQYF.

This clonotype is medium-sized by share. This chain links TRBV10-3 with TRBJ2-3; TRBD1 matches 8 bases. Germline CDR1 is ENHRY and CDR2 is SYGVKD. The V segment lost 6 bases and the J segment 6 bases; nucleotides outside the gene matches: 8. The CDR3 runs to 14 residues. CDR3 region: CAIRLGQEGDTQYF. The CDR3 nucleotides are TGTGCCATCAGACTGGGACAGGAGGGGGATACGCAGTATTTT.

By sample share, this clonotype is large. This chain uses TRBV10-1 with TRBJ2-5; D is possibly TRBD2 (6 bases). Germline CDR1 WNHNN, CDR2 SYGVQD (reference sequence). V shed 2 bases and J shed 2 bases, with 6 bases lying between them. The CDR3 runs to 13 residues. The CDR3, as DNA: TGCGCCAGCAGTGAGGGGACTCAAGAGACCCAGTACTTC. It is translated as CASSEGTQETQYF.

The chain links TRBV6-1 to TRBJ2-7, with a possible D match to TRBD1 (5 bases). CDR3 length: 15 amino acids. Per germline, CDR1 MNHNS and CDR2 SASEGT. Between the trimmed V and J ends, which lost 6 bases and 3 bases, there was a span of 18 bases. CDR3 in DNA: TGTGCCAGCAGCATGGACACTCCCAGATTCTACGAGCAGTACTTC. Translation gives CASSMDTPRFYEQYF.

The CDR3 nucleotides are TGCGCCAGCAGCCCCGGGACAGGGGGCGAGACCCAGTACTTC. Protein: CASSPGTGGETQYF. The chain is built from TRBV5-1 and TRBJ2-1; 12 bases line up with TRBD1. The DNA end is a closer match to TRBJ2-5, so the J assignment may be wrong. Germline values: CDR1 SGHRS, CDR2 YFSETQ. The CDR3 sequence is 14 residues long.

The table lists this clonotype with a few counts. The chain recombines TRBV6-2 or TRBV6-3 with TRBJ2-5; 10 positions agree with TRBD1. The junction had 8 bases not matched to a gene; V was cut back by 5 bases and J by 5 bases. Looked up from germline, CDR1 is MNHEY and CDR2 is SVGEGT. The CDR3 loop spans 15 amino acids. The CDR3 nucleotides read TGTGCCAGCAGTCCTGGGACAGGGGAGGCGGAGACCCAGTACTTC. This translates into CASSPGTGEAETQYF.

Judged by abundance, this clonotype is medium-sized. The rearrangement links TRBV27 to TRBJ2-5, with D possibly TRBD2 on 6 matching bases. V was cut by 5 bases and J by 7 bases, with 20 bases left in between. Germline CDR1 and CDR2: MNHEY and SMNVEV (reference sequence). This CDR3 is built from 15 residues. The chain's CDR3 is CASSTHLGLGGTQYF. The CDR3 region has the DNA TGTGCCAGCAGTACTCACCTGGGACTTGGAGGGACCCAGTACTTC.

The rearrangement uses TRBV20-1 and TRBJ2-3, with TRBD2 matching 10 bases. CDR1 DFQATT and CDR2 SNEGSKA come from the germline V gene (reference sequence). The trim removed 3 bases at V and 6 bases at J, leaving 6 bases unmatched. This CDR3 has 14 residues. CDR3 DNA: TGCAGTGCTAGTAAAAGCGGGAGGGGGGATACGCAGTATTTT. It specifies CSASKSGRGDTQYF.

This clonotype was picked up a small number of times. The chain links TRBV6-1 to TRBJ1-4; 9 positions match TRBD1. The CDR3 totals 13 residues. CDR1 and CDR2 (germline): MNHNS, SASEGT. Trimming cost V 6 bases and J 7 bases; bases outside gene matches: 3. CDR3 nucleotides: TGTGCCAGCAGGACAGGGGGTGGTGAAAAACTGTTTTTT. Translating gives CASRTGGGEKLFF.

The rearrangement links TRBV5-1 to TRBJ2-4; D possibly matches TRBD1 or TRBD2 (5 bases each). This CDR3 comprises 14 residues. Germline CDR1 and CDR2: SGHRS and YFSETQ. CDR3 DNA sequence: TGCGGCGTCACGGGGCGGTTTGGCAAAAACATTCAGTACTTC. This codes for CGVTGRFGKNIQYF.